Detailed here is one T cell receptor (beta chain). This sample is drawn from a study of cytomegalovirus exposure and HLA in healthy donors. PCR was performed using 60 Vbeta and 13 Jbeta primers. TCRdb's table, derived via immunoSEQ multiplex PCR, lists solely in-frame clones and lacks some. The sample carries about 89,000 clones, 76% recorded once. Sequenced sample: PBMCs. This receptor was obtained from a male donor in good health and CMV-seronegative.

The CDR3 DNA is TGTGCCAGCATAGGAGTGGGCGAGCAGTACTTC. This gives the protein CASIGVGEQYF. The J gene is TRBJ2-7, the V gene TRBV6-1; D is uncertain. The V end lost 7 bases, the J end lost 6 bases, and 10 bases lay between the germline ends. CDR1 and CDR2 (germline): MNHNS, SASEGT. This CDR3 is 11 amino acids long.